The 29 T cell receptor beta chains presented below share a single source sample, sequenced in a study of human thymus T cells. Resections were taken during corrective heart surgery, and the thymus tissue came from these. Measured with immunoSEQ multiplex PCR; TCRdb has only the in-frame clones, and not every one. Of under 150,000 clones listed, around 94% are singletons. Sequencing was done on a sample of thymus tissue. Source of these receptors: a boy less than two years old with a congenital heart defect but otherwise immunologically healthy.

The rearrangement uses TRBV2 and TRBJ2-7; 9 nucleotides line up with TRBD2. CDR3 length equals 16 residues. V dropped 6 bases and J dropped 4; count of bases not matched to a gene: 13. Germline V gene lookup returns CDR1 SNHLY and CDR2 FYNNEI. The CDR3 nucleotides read TGTGCCAGCAGGAGCGGAGCTAGCGGGGATGCTTACGAGCAGTACTTC. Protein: CASRSGASGDAYEQYF.

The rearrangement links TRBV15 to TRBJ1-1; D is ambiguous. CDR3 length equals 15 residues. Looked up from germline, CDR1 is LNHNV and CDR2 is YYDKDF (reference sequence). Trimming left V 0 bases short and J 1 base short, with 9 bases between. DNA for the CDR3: TGTGCCACCAGCAGAGATCTTGGCGGGAACACTGAAGCTTTCTTT. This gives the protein CATSRDLGGNTEAFF. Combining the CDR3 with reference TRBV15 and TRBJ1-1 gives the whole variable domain DAMVIQNPRYQVTQFGKPVTLSCSQTLNHNVMYWYQQKSSQAPKLLFHYYDKDFNNEADTPDNFQSRRPNTSFCFLDIRSPGLGDTAMYLCATSRDLGGNTEAFFGQGTRLTVV.

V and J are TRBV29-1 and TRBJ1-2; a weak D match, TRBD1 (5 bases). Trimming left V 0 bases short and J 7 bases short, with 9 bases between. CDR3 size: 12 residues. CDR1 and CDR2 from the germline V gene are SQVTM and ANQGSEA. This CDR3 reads CSVEDQGAGYTF. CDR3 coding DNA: TGCAGCGTTGAAGACCAGGGTGCTGGCTACACCTTC.

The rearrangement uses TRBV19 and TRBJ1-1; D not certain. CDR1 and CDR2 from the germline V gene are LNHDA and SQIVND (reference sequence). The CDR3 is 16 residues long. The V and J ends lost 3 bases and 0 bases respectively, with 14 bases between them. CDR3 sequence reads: CASSISRRAMNTEAFF. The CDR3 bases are TGTGCCAGTAGTATTTCCCGGAGGGCCATGAACACTGAAGCTTTCTTT. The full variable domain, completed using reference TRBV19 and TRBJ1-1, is DGGITQSPKYLFRKEGQNVTLSCEQNLNHDAMYWYRQDPGQGLRLIYYSQIVNDFQKGDIAEGYSVSREKKESFPLTVTSAQKNPTAFYLCASSISRRAMNTEAFFGQGTRLTVV.

CDR3 amino acids: CASSPSGALLYFSYNEQFF. CDR3 sequence (DNA): TGCGCCAGCAGCCCTAGCGGGGCTCTCTTGTACTTCTCCTACAATGAGCAGTTCTTC. The V and J genes are TRBV5-1 and TRBJ2-1; 9 nucleotides line up with TRBD2. Germline-derived CDR1 and CDR2 are SGHRS and YFSETQ. The ends lost 4 bases at V and 0 bases at J; junction bases unmatched: 14. The CDR3 length is 19 residues.

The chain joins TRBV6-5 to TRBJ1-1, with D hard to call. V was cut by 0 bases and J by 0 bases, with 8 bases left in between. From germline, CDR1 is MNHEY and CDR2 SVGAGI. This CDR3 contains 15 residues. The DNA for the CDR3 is TGTGCCAGCAGTTACTCGCGGCTGATGAACACTGAAGCTTTCTTT. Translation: CASSYSRLMNTEAFF.

The CDR3 loop reads CASAESGTAISTGEYEQFF. In nucleotides, the CDR3 is TGTGCCAGCGCCGAGTCCGGGACGGCTATCTCAACGGGGGAGTATGAGCAGTTCTTC. The genes are TRBV7-2 and TRBJ2-1; tentative D call: TRBD2 (6 bases). V lost 8 bases to trimming and J lost 8 bases, with 34 bases between them. CDR1 and CDR2 (germline): SGHTA, FQGNSA. CDR3 length equals 19 residues. The entire variable domain, with the rest obtained from reference TRBV7-2 and TRBJ2-1, is as follows: GAGVSQSPSNKVTEKGKDVELRCDPISGHTALYWYRQSLGQGLEFLIYFQGNSAPDKSGLPSDRFSAERTGGSVSTLTIQRTQQEDSAVYLCASAESGTAISTGEYEQFFGPGTRLTVL.

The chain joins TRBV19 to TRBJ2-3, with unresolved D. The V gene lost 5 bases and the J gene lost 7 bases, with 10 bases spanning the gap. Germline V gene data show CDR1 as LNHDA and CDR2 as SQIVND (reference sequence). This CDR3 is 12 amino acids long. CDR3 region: CASSPSTNTQYF. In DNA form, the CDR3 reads TGTGCCAGTAGTCCCTCAACGAATACGCAGTATTTT.

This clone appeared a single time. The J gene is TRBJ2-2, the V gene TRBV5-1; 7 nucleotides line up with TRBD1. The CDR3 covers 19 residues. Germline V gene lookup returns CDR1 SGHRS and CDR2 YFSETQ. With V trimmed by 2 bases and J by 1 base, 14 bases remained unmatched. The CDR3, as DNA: TGCGCCAGCAGCTTTTCGTCTGGGAGCGACAGGGTGAACACCGGGGAGCTGTTTTTT. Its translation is CASSFSSGSDRVNTGELFF.

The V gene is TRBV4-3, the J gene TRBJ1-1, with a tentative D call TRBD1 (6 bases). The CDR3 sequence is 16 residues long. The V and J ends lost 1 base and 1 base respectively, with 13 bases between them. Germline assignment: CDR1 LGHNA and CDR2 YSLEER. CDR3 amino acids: CASSQGPGEENTEAFF. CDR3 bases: TGCGCCAGCAGCCAAGGGCCAGGGGAGGAGAACACTGAAGCTTTCTTT.

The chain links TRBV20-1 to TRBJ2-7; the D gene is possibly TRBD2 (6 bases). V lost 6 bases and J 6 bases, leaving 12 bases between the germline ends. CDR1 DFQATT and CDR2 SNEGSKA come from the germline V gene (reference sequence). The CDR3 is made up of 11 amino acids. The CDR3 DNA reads TGCAGTGCGGCAGGGAGGAGCGAGCAGTACTTC. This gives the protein CSAAGRSEQYF.

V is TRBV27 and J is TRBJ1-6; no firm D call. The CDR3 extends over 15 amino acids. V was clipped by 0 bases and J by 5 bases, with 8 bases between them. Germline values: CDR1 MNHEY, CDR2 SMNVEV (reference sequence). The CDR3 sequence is CASSLSRQNNSPLHF. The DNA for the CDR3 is TGTGCCAGCAGTTTATCTCGCCAGAATAATTCACCCCTCCACTTT.

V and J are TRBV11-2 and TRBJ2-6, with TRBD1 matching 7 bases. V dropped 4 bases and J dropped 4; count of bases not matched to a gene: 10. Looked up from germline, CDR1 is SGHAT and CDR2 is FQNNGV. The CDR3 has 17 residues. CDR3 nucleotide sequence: TGTGCCAGCAGCTCCGCCAACAGGGGCTCCGGGGCCAACGTCCTGACTTTC. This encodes CASSSANRGSGANVLTF.

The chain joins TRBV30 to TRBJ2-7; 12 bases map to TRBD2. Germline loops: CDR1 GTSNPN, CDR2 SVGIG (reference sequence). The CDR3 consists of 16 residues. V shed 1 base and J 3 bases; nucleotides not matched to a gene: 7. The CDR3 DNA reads TGTGCCTGGAGTGATCTCCCGACTAGCGGGGGCTACGAGCAGTACTTC. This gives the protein CAWSDLPTSGGYEQYF.

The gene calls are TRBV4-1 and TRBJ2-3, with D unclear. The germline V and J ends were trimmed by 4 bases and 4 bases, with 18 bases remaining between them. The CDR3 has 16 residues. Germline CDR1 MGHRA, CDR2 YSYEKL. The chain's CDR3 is CASSRSPTPLPDTQYF. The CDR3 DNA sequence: TGCGCCAGCAGCCGATCCCCGACCCCCCTCCCAGATACGCAGTATTTT.

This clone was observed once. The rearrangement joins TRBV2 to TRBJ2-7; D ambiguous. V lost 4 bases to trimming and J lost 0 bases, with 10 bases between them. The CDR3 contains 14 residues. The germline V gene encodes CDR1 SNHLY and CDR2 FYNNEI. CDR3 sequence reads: CASSATRSSYEQYF. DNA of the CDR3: TGTGCCAGCAGTGCGACGCGGAGCTCCTACGAGCAGTACTTC.

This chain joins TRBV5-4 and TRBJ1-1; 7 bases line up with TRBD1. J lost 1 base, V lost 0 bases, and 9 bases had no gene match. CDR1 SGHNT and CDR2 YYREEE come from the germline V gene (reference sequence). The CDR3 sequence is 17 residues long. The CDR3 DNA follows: TGTGCCAGCAGCTTGGGCCCAGGGGGGGCAAGGAACACTGAAGCTTTCTTT. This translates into CASSLGPGGARNTEAFF.

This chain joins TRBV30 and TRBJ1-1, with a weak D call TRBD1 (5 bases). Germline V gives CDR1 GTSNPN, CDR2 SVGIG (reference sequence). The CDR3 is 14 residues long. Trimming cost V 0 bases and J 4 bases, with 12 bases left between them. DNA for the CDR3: TGTGCCTGGAGTGTAGGCGTCGGGACCACTGAAGCTTTCTTT. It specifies CAWSVGVGTTEAFF.

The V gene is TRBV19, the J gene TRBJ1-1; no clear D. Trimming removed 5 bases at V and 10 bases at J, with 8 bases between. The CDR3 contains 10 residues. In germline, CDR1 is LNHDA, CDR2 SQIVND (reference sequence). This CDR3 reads CASSARGAFF. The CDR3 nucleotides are TGTGCCAGTAGTGCCCGGGGAGCTTTCTTT.

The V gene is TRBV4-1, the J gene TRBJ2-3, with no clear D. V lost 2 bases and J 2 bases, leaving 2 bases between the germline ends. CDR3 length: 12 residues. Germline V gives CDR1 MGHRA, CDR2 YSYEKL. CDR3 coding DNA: TGCGCCAGCAGCCAATCCACAGATACGCAGTATTTT. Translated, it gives CASSQSTDTQYF.

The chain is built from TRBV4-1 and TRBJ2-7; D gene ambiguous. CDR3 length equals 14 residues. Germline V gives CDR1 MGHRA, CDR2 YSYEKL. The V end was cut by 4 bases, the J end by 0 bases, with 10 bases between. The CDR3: CASSRVQSSYEQYF. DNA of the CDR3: TGCGCCAGCAGCCGGGTGCAGAGCTCCTACGAGCAGTACTTC.

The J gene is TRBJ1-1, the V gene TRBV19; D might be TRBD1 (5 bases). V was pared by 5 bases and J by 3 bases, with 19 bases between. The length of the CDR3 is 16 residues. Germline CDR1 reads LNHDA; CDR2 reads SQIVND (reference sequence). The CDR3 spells CASSASGTSSHTEAFF. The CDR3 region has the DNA TGTGCCAGTAGTGCATCCGGGACCTCAAGTCACACTGAAGCTTTCTTT.

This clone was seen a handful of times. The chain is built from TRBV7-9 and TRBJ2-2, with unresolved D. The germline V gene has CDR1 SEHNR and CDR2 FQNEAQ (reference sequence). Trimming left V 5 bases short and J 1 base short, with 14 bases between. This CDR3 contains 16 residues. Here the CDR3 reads CASSPGVGRNTGELFF. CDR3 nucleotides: TGTGCCAGCAGCCCTGGCGTAGGGCGGAACACCGGGGAGCTGTTTTTT.

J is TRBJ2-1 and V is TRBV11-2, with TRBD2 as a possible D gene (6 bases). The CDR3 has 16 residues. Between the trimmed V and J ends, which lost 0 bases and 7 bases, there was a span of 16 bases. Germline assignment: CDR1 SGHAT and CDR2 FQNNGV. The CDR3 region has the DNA TGTGCCAGCAGCTTAGATGTCGGGGCGGCGGGAAATGAGCAGTTCTTC. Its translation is CASSLDVGAAGNEQFF. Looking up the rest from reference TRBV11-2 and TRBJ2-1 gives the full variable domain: EAGVAQSPRYKIIEKRQSVAFWCNPISGHATLYWYQQILGQGPKLLIQFQNNGVVDDSQLPKDRFSAERLKGVDSTLKIQPAKLEDSAVYLCASSLDVGAAGNEQFFGPGTRLTVL.

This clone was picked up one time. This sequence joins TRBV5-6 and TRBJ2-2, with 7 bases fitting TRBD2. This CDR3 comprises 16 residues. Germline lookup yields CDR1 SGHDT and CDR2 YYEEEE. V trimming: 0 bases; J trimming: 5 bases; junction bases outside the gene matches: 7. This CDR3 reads CASSLVGTGRTGELFF. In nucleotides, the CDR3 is TGTGCCAGCAGCTTGGTAGGGACCGGGAGGACCGGGGAGCTGTTTTTT.

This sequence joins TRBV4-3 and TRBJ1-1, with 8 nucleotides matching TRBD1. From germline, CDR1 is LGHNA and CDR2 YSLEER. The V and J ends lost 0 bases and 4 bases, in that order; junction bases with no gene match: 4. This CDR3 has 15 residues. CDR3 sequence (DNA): TGCGCCAGCAGCCAAGATAGTACAGGGGGCACTGAAGCTTTCTTT. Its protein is CASSQDSTGGTEAFF.

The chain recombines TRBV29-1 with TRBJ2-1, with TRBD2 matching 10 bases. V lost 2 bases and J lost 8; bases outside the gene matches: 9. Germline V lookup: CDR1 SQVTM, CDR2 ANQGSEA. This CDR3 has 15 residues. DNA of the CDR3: TGCAGCGTTGAAATCCTAGCGGGGGTTCTCGATGAGCAGTTCTTC. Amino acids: CSVEILAGVLDEQFF.

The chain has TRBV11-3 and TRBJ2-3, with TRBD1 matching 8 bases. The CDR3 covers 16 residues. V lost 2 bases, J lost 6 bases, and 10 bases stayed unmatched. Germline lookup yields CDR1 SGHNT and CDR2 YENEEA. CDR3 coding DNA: TGTGCCAGCAGCTTATTCACCAGGGGGCTTGGGGATACGCAGTATTTT. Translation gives CASSLFTRGLGDTQYF.

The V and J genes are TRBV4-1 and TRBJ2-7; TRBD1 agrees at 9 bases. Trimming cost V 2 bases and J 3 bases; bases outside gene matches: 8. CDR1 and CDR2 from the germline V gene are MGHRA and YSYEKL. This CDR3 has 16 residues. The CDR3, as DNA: TGCGCCAGCAGCCAAAAAAGGGGGGACAGGGACTACGAGCAGTACTTC. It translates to CASSQKRGDRDYEQYF.